This T cell receptor beta chain originates from a study of siplizumab effects on memory and regulatory T cells. On this clone itself: Antigen: not known.

Study-wide results and caveats: Some alloreactive sequences were traceable to unstimulated CD4+ memory cells, and siplizumab significantly reduced them.

Measured with immunoSEQ multiplex PCR; TCRdb has only the in-frame clones, and not every one. Among around 100,000 clones, roughly 90% were seen once, and the ten largest hold about 1.1%. The V gene's germline CDR1 is SGHTA and CDR2 FQGNSA. This CDR3 spans 14 amino acids. Deletions cut 4 bases from V and 5 bases from J, with 9 bases between. The receptor comes from a human donor in good health. The V call is TRBV7-2, the J call TRBJ1-6, with D uncertain. The sample comprised CD4+ T cells sorted from blood. This CDR3 reads CASSSHGNNSPLHF. CDR3 sequence (DNA): TGTGCCAGCAGCTCGCACGGAAATAATTCACCCCTCCACTTT.